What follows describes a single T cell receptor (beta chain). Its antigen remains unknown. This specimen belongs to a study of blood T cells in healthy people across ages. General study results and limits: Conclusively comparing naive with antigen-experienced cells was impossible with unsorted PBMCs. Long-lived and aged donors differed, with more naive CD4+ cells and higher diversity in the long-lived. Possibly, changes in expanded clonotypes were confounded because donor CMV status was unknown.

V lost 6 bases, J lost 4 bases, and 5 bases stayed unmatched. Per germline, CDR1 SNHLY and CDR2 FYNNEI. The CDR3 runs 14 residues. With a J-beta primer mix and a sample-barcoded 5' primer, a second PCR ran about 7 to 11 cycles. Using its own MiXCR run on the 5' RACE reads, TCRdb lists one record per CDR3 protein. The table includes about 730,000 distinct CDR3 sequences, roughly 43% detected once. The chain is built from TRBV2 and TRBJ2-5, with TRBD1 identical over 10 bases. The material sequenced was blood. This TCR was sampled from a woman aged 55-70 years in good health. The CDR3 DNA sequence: TGTGCCAGCAGCGTCCGACAGGGGGCAGAGACCCAGTACTTC. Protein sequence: CASSVRQGAETQYF.